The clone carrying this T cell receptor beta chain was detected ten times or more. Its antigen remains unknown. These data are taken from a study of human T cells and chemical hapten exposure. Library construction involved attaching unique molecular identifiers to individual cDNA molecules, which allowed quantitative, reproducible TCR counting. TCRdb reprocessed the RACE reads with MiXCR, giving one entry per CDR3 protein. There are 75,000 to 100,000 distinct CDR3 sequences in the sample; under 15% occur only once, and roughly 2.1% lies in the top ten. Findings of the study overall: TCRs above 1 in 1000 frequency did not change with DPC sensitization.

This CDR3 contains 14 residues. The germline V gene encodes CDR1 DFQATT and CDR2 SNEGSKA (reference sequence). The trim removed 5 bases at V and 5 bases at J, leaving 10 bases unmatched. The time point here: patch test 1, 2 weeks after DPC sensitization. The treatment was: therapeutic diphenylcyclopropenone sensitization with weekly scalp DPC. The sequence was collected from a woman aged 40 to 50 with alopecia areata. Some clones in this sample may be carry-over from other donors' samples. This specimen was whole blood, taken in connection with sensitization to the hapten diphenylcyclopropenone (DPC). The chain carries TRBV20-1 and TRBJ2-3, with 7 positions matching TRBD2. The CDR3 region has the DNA TGCAGTGCTGAGAACTGGGGAGGGATAGATACGCAGTATTTT. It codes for CSAENWGGIDTQYF.